This T cell receptor (beta chain) stems from a study of molecular identifiers for immune sequencing clone quantification. From germline, CDR1 is MNHNY and CDR2 SVGAGI (reference sequence). The CDR3 totals 13 residues. Each CDR3 protein gets one entry after TCRdb re-called the PCR reads with MiXCR. The data hold around 470,000 distinct CDR3 sequences, with roughly a fifth observed a single time. This clonotype was counted only a few times. The junction departs from germline at one end; a sequencing error may be responsible. The sequencing input was naive CD8+ T cells from blood, with Jurkat cell RNA spiked in. Described subset: FACS-sorted CD8+CD4-CCR7+CD45RA+ naive T cells. The sequence was obtained from a human donor in good health. Some libraries in this study had Jurkat cell RNA spiked in. V and J are TRBV6-6 and TRBJ2-7; 7 bases match TRBD2. The chain's CDR3 is CASSYGGDYGQYF. The DNA of the CDR3 is TGTGCCAGCAGTTACGGCGGGGACTACGGGCAGTACTTC.